Below, one T cell receptor beta chain is given with its context. This CDR3 comprises 16 residues. The PCR contained 60 Vbeta and 13 Jbeta primers. Using immunoSEQ multiplex PCR, the repertoire was profiled, and TCRdb retains in-frame clones only, with some absent. The data show about 60,000 clones, roughly 80% seen once. The data originate from a study of cytomegalovirus exposure and HLA in healthy donors. The sample consisted of PBMCs. The V call is TRBV21-1, the J call TRBJ2-2; the table assigns TRBD2, which was not confirmed against the DNA. TRBV21-1 is termed a pseudogene. The TCR comes from a woman in her thirties in good health and CMV-seronegative. CDR3 in DNA: TGTGCCAGCAGCTGGGTGGGCGGGGGGGACACCGGGGAGCTGTTTTTT. Its translation: CASSWVGGGDTGELFF.